The rows below give T cell receptor beta chains drawn from one sample of a study of molecular identifiers for immune sequencing clone quantification. TCRdb called the PCR reads again in MiXCR, with one record for every CDR3 protein. This table has 300,000 to 400,000 distinct CDR3 sequences, roughly 24% appearing once. Sequencing used naive CD8+ T cells from blood, with Jurkat cell RNA spiked in. The receptor source for this set is a human donor in good health. Some libraries in this study had Jurkat cell RNA spiked in. Both conserved end residues are trimmed from each CDR3.

j_call v_call cdr3_aa
TRBJ2-7 TRBV27 ASSPGLAAYEQY
TRBJ2-3 TRBV3-1 ASSLLWDSSTDTQY
TRBJ2-7 TRBV5-3 ASSPQGEQY
TRBJ1-2 TRBV4-1 ASSQDSIVNYGYT
TRBJ2-1 TRBV2 ASSGGRTSGGRRYEQF
TRBJ2-7 TRBV7-9 ASSKTPGQGNEQY
TRBJ2-3 TRBV25-1 ASSSSGVDTDTRY
TRBJ1-5 TRBV4-2 ASSQEGSLVINQPQH
TRBJ2-3 TRBV29-1 SAGTGGTTDTQY
TRBJ2-3 TRBV27 ASSLGARANTDTQY
TRBJ2-1 TRBV30 AWTTGQGFYNEQF
TRBJ2-1 TRBV3-1 ASSHPTTGTHYNEQF
TRBJ2-5 TRBV4-1 ASSLLPGLAGASGETQH
TRBJ2-2 TRBV6-5 ASKEQRLSGELF
TRBJ2-5 TRBV11-1 ASILEAYPQETQY
TRBJ1-1 TRBV12-3/TRBV12-4 ASSLGQGGFGAF
TRBJ2-7 TRBV27 ASSRSGTPISYEQY
TRBJ2-7 TRBV2 ASSEGGRGPVY
TRBJ2-2 TRBV9 ASSVGEDSRTSGNTGELF
TRBJ2-5 TRBV4-1 ASSQVAGQETQY
TRBJ1-1 TRBV19 ASSIDDGSAEAF
TRBJ2-5 TRBV20-1 SAGGPQETQY
TRBJ1-5 TRBV12-3/TRBV12-4 ASSPKNQPQH
TRBJ2-7 TRBV15 ATGTSGYTPES